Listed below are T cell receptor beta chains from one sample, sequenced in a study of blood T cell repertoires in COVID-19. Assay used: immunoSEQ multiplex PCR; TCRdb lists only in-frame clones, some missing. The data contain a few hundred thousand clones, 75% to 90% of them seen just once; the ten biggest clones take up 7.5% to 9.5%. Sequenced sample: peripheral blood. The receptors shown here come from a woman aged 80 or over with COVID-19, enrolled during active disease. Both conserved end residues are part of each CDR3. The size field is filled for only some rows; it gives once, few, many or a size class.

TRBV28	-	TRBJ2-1	CASSLGTGGAYNEQFF
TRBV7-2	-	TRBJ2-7	CASSFQTYEQYF
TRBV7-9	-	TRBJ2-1	CASSLDKPNEQFF
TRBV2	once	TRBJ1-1	CASSEWTGGEAFF
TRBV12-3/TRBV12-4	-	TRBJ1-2	CASSLGAGYTF
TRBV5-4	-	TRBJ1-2	CASSSRGNYGYTF
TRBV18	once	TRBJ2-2	CASSPGQLANTGELFF
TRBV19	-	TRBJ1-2	CASRGSGGNYGYTF
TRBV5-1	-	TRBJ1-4	CASSLVAVTNEKLFF
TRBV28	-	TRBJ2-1	CASRLSGTKRNEQFF
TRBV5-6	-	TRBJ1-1	CASSSSREAFF
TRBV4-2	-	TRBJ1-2	CASSQETGNVDGYTF
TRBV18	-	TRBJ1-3	CASSPGGGYGSGNTIYF
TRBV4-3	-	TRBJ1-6	CASSDKSSYNSPLHF
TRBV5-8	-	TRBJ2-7	CASRDPSGRAAEQYF
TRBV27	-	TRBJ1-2	CASRPGEIYYGYTF
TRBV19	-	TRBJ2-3	CASSSGTSREGDTQYF
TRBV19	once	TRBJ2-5	CASSSYSTGGDRETQYF
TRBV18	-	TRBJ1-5	CASSPGGGEKPQHF
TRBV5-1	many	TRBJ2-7	CASSEGLAGGWQYF
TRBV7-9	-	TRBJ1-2	CASTATGVNYGYTF
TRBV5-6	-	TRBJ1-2	CASRSTGQGFYGYTF
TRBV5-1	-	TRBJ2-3	CASREAGEVMDTQYF
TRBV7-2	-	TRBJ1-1	CASSLDPRTGGNTEAFF
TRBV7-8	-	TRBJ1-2	CASSLIRGPDGYTF
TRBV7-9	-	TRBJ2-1	CASSPRWSSYNEQFF
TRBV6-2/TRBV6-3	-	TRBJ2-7	CASSYNQGPTAGYEQYF
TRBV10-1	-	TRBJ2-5	CASSESSTQETQYF
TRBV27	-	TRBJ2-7	CASSPKGHPSYEQYF
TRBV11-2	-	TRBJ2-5	CASSLTGPPLETQYF
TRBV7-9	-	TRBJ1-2	CASSPRTGPTNYGYTF
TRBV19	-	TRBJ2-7	CASSRRQGVYEQYF
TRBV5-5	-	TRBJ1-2	CASSLTDNYGYTF
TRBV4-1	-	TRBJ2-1	CASSQAVTSGGHNEQFF
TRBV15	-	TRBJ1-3	CATSVGQGPGNTIYF
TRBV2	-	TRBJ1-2	CASSSTVYGYTF
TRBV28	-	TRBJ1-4	CASSYRSVNEKLFF
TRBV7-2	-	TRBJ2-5	CASSLGSSAGVQETQYF
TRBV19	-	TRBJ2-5	CASSTPQRGETQYF
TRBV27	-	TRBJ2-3	CASSGRTSGGLFGTDTQYF